This is a list of T cell receptor beta chains from one sample in a study of T cells in Graves' hyperthyroidism and ophthalmopathy. TCRdb fed the multiplex PCR reads into MiXCR, producing one record per CDR3 protein. The data show 350,000 to 400,000 distinct CDR3 sequences, with 15% to 20% seen just once and over 35% held by the top ten. Specimen: blood. Receptors were obtained from a man aged 18-30 years with Graves' ophthalmopathy. The CDR3 runs from the conserved cysteine through the conserved F or W. A D gene is named only where the DNA matches it firmly. Some rows have no size entry. The others give once, few or many, or a class for an expanded clone.

size,D,V,J,length,CDR3,DNA
.,.,TRBV5-4,TRBJ1-4,14,CASSFRGQNEKLFF,TGTGCCAGCAGCTTCCGCGGACAGAATGAAAAACTGTTTTTT
.,.,TRBV6-2/TRBV6-3,TRBJ1-5,15,CASSPEGKGNQPRHF,TGTGCCAGCAGCCCCGAGGGGAAGGGCAATCAGCCCCGGCATTTT
.,.,TRBV5-1,TRBJ1-2,15,CASSWSRGADYGYTF,TGCGCCAGCAGCTGGAGCAGGGGCGCAGACTATGGCTACACCTTC
many,TRBD2,TRBV28,TRBJ2-1,17,CASSLVSGSSSYNEQFF,TGTGCCAGCAGTTTAGTAAGCGGGAGTAGCTCCTACAATGAGCAGTTCTTC
.,.,TRBV9,TRBJ1-1,13,CASRPERGGMAFF,TGTGCCAGCAGGCCAGAGAGGGGGGGAATGGCTTTCTTT
many,.,TRBV6-2/TRBV6-3,TRBJ2-7,11,CASSYIGEQYF,TGTGCCAGCAGTTACATTGGCGAGCAGTACTTC
few,.,TRBV5-6,TRBJ1-1,12,CASSLRSIEAFF,TGTGCCAGCAGCTTGAGGAGCATTGAAGCTTTCTTT
few,TRBD2,TRBV24-1,TRBJ2-1,14,CATAQRGAYNEQFF,TGTGCCACCGCACAGCGGGGGGCTTACAATGAGCAGTTCTTC
few,.,TRBV29-1,TRBJ2-5,13,CSVAHGQQETQYF,TGCAGCGTAGCCCACGGACAGCAAGAGACCCAGTACTTC
many,.,TRBV5-6,TRBJ2-1,13,CASSPLDANEQFF,TGTGCCAGCAGCCCTTTGGACGCCAATGAGCAGTTCTTC
once,TRBD1,TRBV5-1,TRBJ1-1,14,CASSQTGVNTEAFF,TGCGCCAGCAGCCAGACAGGGGTTAACACTGAAGCTTTCTTT
.,TRBD2,TRBV7-3,TRBJ2-2,17,CASSPSGAGGPTGELFF,TGTGCCAGCAGCCCCTCGGGAGCGGGGGGGCCCACCGGGGAGCTGTTTTTT
many,TRBD1,TRBV20-1,TRBJ1-4,13,CSAGGRGHEKLFF,TGCAGTGCGGGGGGGAGGGGGCATGAAAAACTGTTTTTT
many,.,TRBV20-1,TRBJ2-7,15,CSAREPTGLSYEQYF,TGCAGTGCTAGAGAACCCACAGGGCTCTCCTACGAGCAGTACTTC
.,.,TRBV5-1,TRBJ1-5,15,CASSLGLGGSQPQHF,TGCGCCAGCAGCTTAGGGCTGGGAGGGAGTCAGCCCCAGCATTTT
.,.,TRBV7-9,TRBJ2-2,15,CASSLRATNTGELFF,TGTGCCAGCAGCTTGAGGGCTACGAACACCGGGGAGCTGTTTTTT
many,TRBD1,TRBV28,TRBJ2-7,13,CASSPGQGHEQYF,TGTGCCAGCTCGCCGGGACAGGGCCACGAGCAGTACTTC
.,TRBD1,TRBV12-3/TRBV12-4,TRBJ1-3,24,CASSLAIRWDRISREPISGNTIYF,TGTGCCAGCAGTTTAGCTATTAGATGGGACAGAATATCCCGGGAGCCGATCTCTGGAAACACCATATATTTT
many,.,TRBV3-1,TRBJ2-5,13,CASRHYSRETQYF,TGTGCCAGCAGACATTACTCGCGGGAGACCCAGTACTTC
.,.,TRBV6-2/TRBV6-3,TRBJ2-7,15,CASSPGPGPAYEQYF,TGTGCCAGCAGCCCCGGGCCCGGCCCGGCCTACGAGCAGTACTTC
few,.,TRBV7-9,TRBJ1-6,15,CASSPQGTNNSPLHF,TGTGCCAGCAGCCCTCAAGGGACCAATAATTCACCCCTCCACTTT
many,.,TRBV28,TRBJ1-1,13,CASSLGENGKAFF,TGTGCCAGCAGTTTAGGGGAGAACGGAAAAGCTTTCTTT
many,.,TRBV2,TRBJ1-1,13,CASSEREGTEAFF,TGTGCCAGCAGTGAGCGGGAAGGGACTGAAGCTTTCTTT
few,.,TRBV5-1,TRBJ2-5,12,CASSLAGDVPNF,TGCGCCAGCAGCTTGGCCGGGGACGTACCAAACTTC
.,.,TRBV29-1,TRBJ2-3,8,CSTDTQYF,TGCTCGACAGATACGCAGTATTTT
many,.,TRBV3-1,TRBJ1-5,14,CASSQGGGGQPQHF,TGTGCCAGCAGCCAAGGTGGGGGCGGTCAGCCCCAGCATTTT
many,.,TRBV5-1,TRBJ1-3,15,CASSLAVGPGNTIYF,TGCGCCAGCAGCTTGGCCGTGGGTCCTGGAAACACCATATATTTT
.,TRBD2,TRBV3-1,TRBJ2-2,15,CASSQATSGFGELFF,TGTGCCAGCAGCCAAGCAACTAGCGGGTTCGGGGAGCTGTTTTTT
.,.,TRBV12-3/TRBV12-4,TRBJ2-2,16,CASSLRSGRNTGELFF,TGTGCCAGCAGTTTGAGGAGCGGAAGAAACACCGGGGAGCTGTTTTTT
many,.,TRBV7-6,TRBJ2-4,15,CASSLGRDKRNIQYF,TGTGCCAGCAGCTTAGGCCGGGACAAGAGGAACATTCAGTACTTC
.,TRBD1,TRBV28,TRBJ1-2,15,CAGRPPGGGGYGYTF,TGTGCCGGCAGGCCCCCAGGGGGTGGTGGCTATGGCTACACCTTC
few,.,TRBV3-1,TRBJ1-4,17,CASSQDLYRVTNEKLFF,TGTGCCAGCAGCCAAGATTTGTACAGGGTAACTAATGAAAAACTGTTTTTT
.,TRBD2,TRBV9,TRBJ2-1,17,CASSETGTSGRYNEQFF,TGTGCCAGCAGCGAAACCGGGACTAGCGGGCGATACAATGAGCAGTTCTTC
.,TRBD2,TRBV2,TRBJ2-5,15,CASSESGLEYETQYF,TGTGCCAGCAGTGAATCGGGACTAGAATACGAGACCCAGTACTTC
.,TRBD1,TRBV5-1,TRBJ2-3,16,CASSLVSGGVTDTQYF,TGCGCCAGCAGCTTGGTGTCAGGGGGCGTGACAGATACGCAGTATTTT
.,.,TRBV7-3,TRBJ1-2,13,CASSLGDRYGYTF,TGTGCCAGCAGCTTAGGGGACCGATATGGCTACACCTTC
many,TRBD2,TRBV2,TRBJ2-7,15,CASRTSGGETYEQYF,TGTGCCAGCAGAACTAGCGGGGGGGAAACCTACGAGCAGTACTTC
.,.,TRBV9,TRBJ1-4,14,CASGLRLDNEKLFF,TGTGCCAGCGGTCTACGTTTGGATAATGAAAAACTGTTTTTT
few,.,TRBV6-1,TRBJ1-2,12,CASSLDSDGYTF,TGTGCCAGCAGTCTGGACAGCGATGGCTACACCTTC
.,TRBD2,TRBV29-1,TRBJ2-1,16,CSVEGLTSGFYNEQFF,TGCAGCGTTGAAGGTTTGACTAGCGGGTTCTACAATGAGCAGTTCTTC
.,TRBD1,TRBV25-1,TRBJ1-5,16,CASSEKGTGGNQPQHF,TGTGCCAGCAGTGAAAAAGGGACAGGAGGTAATCAGCCCCAGCATTTT
many,.,TRBV12-3/TRBV12-4,TRBJ2-3,13,CASTETNTDTQYF,TGTGCCAGCACGGAGACTAACACAGATACGCAGTATTTT